A single sample gave rise to the 10 T cell receptor beta chains below, sequenced in a study of cytomegalovirus exposure and HLA in healthy donors. The PCR used 60 Vbeta and 13 Jbeta primers. Assay used: immunoSEQ multiplex PCR; TCRdb lists only in-frame clones, some missing. The sample holds tens of thousands of clones, 75% to 85% seen once. Sequencing was done on a sample of PBMCs. The receptors were sampled from a human donor in good health.

The V and J genes are TRBV6-5 and TRBJ2-1; 9 bases are a match to TRBD1. The CDR3 totals 15 residues. J lost 2 bases, V lost 5 bases, and 4 bases had no gene match. Germline V gene lookup returns CDR1 MNHEY and CDR2 SVGAGI. In DNA, the CDR3 is TGTGCCAGCAGTAAAACAGGGGGCCCCTACAATGAGCAGTTCTTC. Protein: CASSKTGGPYNEQFF.

This chain joins TRBV5-6 and TRBJ2-7, with TRBD1 matching over 8 bases. Germline V gives CDR1 SGHDT, CDR2 YYEEEE. Trimming took 0 bases from V and 5 from J; bases not matched to a gene: 4. The CDR3 consists of 14 residues. CDR3 protein: CASSLGTGYHEQYF. CDR3 nucleotides: TGTGCCAGCAGCTTGGGGACAGGGTACCACGAGCAGTACTTC.

The chain carries TRBV18 and TRBJ2-2; D not resolved. CDR1 is KGHSH, CDR2 LQKENI, per germline. Between the trimmed V and J ends, which lost 4 bases and 4 bases, there was a span of 4 bases. The CDR3 totals 12 residues. The CDR3 protein is CASSLSTGELFF. For the CDR3, the DNA is TGTGCCAGCTCACTCTCCACCGGGGAGCTGTTTTTT.

The chain joins TRBV28 to TRBJ1-2; 9 nucleotides agree with TRBD1. Germline CDR1 is MDHEN and CDR2 is SYDVKM. This CDR3 is built from 14 residues. With V trimmed by 4 bases and J by 5 bases, 5 bases remained unmatched. This CDR3 is CASSSSDRGYGYTF. The CDR3, as DNA: TGTGCCAGCAGTTCCTCGGACAGGGGATATGGCTACACCTTC.

The V and J genes are TRBV7-9 and TRBJ2-7; the match to TRBD2 covers 8 bases. The V gene end was trimmed by 2 bases and the J gene end by 2 bases; junction bases not matched to a gene: 8. The germline CDR1 and CDR2 sequences are SEHNR and FQNEAQ (reference sequence). This CDR3 is built from 16 residues. The CDR3 bases are TGTGCCAGCAGCTTAACGCTAGCGGGCCTGACCTACGAGCAGTACTTC. This encodes CASSLTLAGLTYEQYF.

J is TRBJ2-2 and V is TRBV13, with TRBD2 identical over 14 bases. CDR1 is PRHDT and CDR2 is FYEKMQ in the germline V gene (reference sequence). The CDR3 spans 19 residues. V was clipped by 0 bases and J by 4 bases; unmatched bases: 7. The CDR3: CASSLGGLAGGPGTGELFF. DNA for the CDR3: TGTGCCAGCAGCTTAGGAGGACTAGCGGGGGGACCCGGCACCGGGGAGCTGTTTTTT.

CDR3 loop: CATGQGETQYF. The CDR3 DNA is TGTGCCACGGGACAGGGGGAGACCCAGTACTTC. The genes are TRBV19 and TRBJ2-5, with TRBD1 matching 10 bases. There are 11 residues in the CDR3. J gave up 5 bases and V 10 bases, and 1 base lay outside the gene matches. Germline values: CDR1 LNHDA, CDR2 SQIVND (reference sequence).

V is TRBV11-1 and J is TRBJ2-5; 8 nucleotides agree with TRBD2. In germline, CDR1 is SGHAT, CDR2 FQDESV (reference sequence). The CDR3 runs to 15 residues. V shed 4 bases and J 5 bases; nucleotides not matched to a gene: 9. CDR3 amino acids: CASSSATREGETQYF. DNA of the CDR3: TGTGCCAGCAGCTCCGCGACCCGGGAGGGGGAGACCCAGTACTTC. The variable domain in full, completed from reference TRBV11-1 and TRBJ2-5, reads EAEVAQSPRYKITEKSQAVAFWCDPISGHATLYWYRQILGQGPELLVQFQDESVVDDSQLPKDRFSAERLKGVDSTLKIQPAELGDSAMYLCASSSATREGETQYFGPGTRLLVL.

The chain carries TRBV2 and TRBJ1-1; D is unresolved. V lost 3 bases and J lost 1, with 12 bases in between. Per germline, CDR1 SNHLY and CDR2 FYNNEI. This CDR3 has 15 residues. CDR3 in amino acids: CASSEGPGRNTEAFF. Written as DNA, the CDR3 is TGTGCCAGCAGTGAGGGCCCCGGCAGGAACACTGAAGCTTTCTTT.

This chain connects TRBV18 to TRBJ2-2, with a weak D call TRBD2 (5 bases). Germline values: CDR1 KGHSH, CDR2 LQKENI. There are 15 residues in the CDR3. Deletions cut 4 bases from V and 3 bases from J, with 12 bases between. The CDR3 is CASSQEREYTGELFF. The CDR3, as DNA: TGTGCCAGCTCACAGGAGAGGGAATACACCGGGGAGCTGTTTTTT.